Each of the 27 T cell receptor beta chains below was sequenced from the same sample in a study of T cell clusters in autoimmune cytopenias. TRB was amplified from about 260 ng of peripheral blood genomic DNA per sample. TRB rearrangements were amplified by touch-down multiplex PCR with mixed TRB-A/B primers. TCRdb re-called the multiplex PCR reads and gives one entry per CDR3 protein, without DNA. The sample includes around 3,200 distinct CDR3 sequences. The source material was peripheral blood. Receptors originate from a human donor with an autoimmune cytopenia or autoimmune hepatitis (not recorded which).

Its frequency marks this clonotype as medium-sized. The chain uses TRBV6-5 and TRBJ1-1. Germline V gene lookup returns CDR1 MNHEY and CDR2 SVGAGI. This CDR3 has 13 amino acids. The CDR3 loop reads CASRRWTEREAFF.

By frequency, this clonotype is medium-sized. The V gene is TRBV11-3, the J gene TRBJ1-1; TCRdb's D call of TRBD1 is untestable without DNA. The CDR3 contains 13 residues. CDR1 SGHNT and CDR2 YENEEA come from the germline V gene. CDR3 sequence reads: CASSLEDRGGAFF.

This clonotype is identified as medium-sized from frequency. This chain links TRBV27 with TRBJ2-7; the TCRdb D gene call, TRBD2, has no DNA to confirm it. The CDR3 is made up of 15 amino acids. Germline V gives CDR1 MNHEY, CDR2 SMNVEV (reference sequence). This CDR3 is CASSLRRGAGYEQYF.

This clonotype ranks as medium-sized in terms of frequency. The V gene is TRBV13, the J gene TRBJ2-1. The germline gives CDR1 PRHDT, CDR2 FYEKMQ (reference sequence). This CDR3 region has 15 residues. CDR3 loop: CASSPHITTYNEQFF.

This clonotype shows up as medium-sized by frequency. This chain uses TRBV19 with TRBJ1-1; absent DNA, TCRdb's TRBD1 call cannot be checked. This CDR3 region has 14 residues. CDR1 and CDR2 from the germline V gene are LNHDA and SQIVND (reference sequence). The CDR3 sequence: CASSPRGGNTEAFF.

This clonotype is medium-sized by frequency. J is TRBJ2-7 and V is TRBV12-3 or TRBV12-4. The CDR3 runs to 11 residues. CDR3 loop: CASSFAYEQYF.

In terms of frequency, this clonotype is medium-sized (0.01 to 0.1%). V and J are TRBV19 and TRBJ2-7; the D call from TCRdb, TRBD2, cannot be confirmed without DNA. This CDR3 spans 14 amino acids. In germline, CDR1 is LNHDA, CDR2 SQIVND (reference sequence). This CDR3 reads CASRTSGGAREQYF. The full variable domain, rest sourced from reference TRBV19 and TRBJ2-7, is DGGITQSPKYLFRKEGQNVTLSCEQNLNHDAMYWYRQDPGQGLRLIYYSQIVNDFQKGDIAEGYSVSREKKESFPLTVTSAQKNPTAFYLCASRTSGGAREQYFGPGTRLTVT.

By frequency, this clonotype is medium-sized. The genes are TRBV6-5 and TRBJ2-6; TCRdb names TRBD1, which stays unverified in the absence of DNA. The germline CDR1 and CDR2 sequences are MNHEY and SVGAGI. The CDR3 loop spans 17 amino acids. This CDR3 reads CASSYSGQSIGANVLTF.

According to its frequency, this clonotype is medium-sized. The chain is built from TRBV18 and TRBJ1-1; lacking DNA, the TRBD1 call made by TCRdb goes unchecked. This CDR3 is built from 14 residues. Germline V gene sequence: CDR1 KGHSH, CDR2 LQKENI. The CDR3 spells CASSPLGPGTEAFF.

This clonotype is identified as medium-sized from frequency. This chain joins TRBV13 and TRBJ1-6. The V gene's germline CDR1 is PRHDT and CDR2 FYEKMQ (reference sequence). This CDR3 spans 16 amino acids. The CDR3 here is CASSSQGSSYNSPLHF. Together with reference TRBV13 and TRBJ1-6, the CDR3 gives the full variable domain: AAGVIQSPRHLIKEKRETATLKCYPIPRHDTVYWYQQGPGQDPQFLISFYEKMQSDKGSIPDRFSAQQFSDYHSELNMSSLELGDSALYFCASSSQGSSYNSPLHFGNGTRLTVT.

CDR3 residues: CASSMKRTSGGAGETQYF. This chain links TRBV19 with TRBJ2-5; the TRBD2 assignment by TCRdb is unverifiable without DNA. The CDR3 has 18 residues. Germline V gene lookup returns CDR1 LNHDA and CDR2 SQIVND (reference sequence).

The chain combines TRBV12-3 or TRBV12-4 with TRBJ2-2. The CDR3 has 11 residues. The CDR3 loop reads CASSRTGELFF.

This chain connects TRBV19 to TRBJ2-7; the D call of TRBD1 rests on TCRdb alone, since no DNA is present to check it. Germline CDR1 is LNHDA and CDR2 is SQIVND (reference sequence). This CDR3 region has 14 residues. CDR3 in amino acids: CASSGRDRGHEQYF.

According to its frequency, this clonotype is medium-sized. The chain is built from TRBV29-1 and TRBJ2-3. Germline values: CDR1 SQVTM, CDR2 ANQGSEA. The CDR3 sequence is 16 residues long. CDR3 sequence reads: CSVEDQRKRSTDTQYF.

The chain combines TRBV6-1 with TRBJ1-3; lacking DNA, the TRBD1 call made by TCRdb goes unchecked. Germline V gives CDR1 MNHNS, CDR2 SASEGT. The CDR3 sequence is 15 residues long. The CDR3 spells CASNDGSRGGNTIYF.

V and J are TRBV6-5 and TRBJ2-5. CDR1 and CDR2 from the germline V gene are MNHEY and SVGAGI. The CDR3 contains 15 residues. The CDR3 is CASSSTFRGQETQYF.

The chain carries TRBV19 and TRBJ1-5; the TRBD1 assignment by TCRdb is unverifiable without DNA. The CDR3 is 15 amino acids. Germline-derived CDR1 and CDR2 are LNHDA and SQIVND (reference sequence). The CDR3 region is CASTNPGYGNQPQHF.

The chain carries TRBV29-1 and TRBJ1-1. Germline assignment: CDR1 SQVTM and CDR2 ANQGSEA. The CDR3 extends over 13 amino acids. CDR3 residues: CSVEDGSYTEAFF.

This clonotype is classed as medium-sized by frequency. V is TRBV15 and J is TRBJ2-2. The CDR3 extends over 14 amino acids. Germline-derived CDR1 and CDR2 are LNHNV and YYDKDF (reference sequence). The CDR3 sequence is CATSRDGNTGELFF.

This clonotype registers large by frequency. The gene calls are TRBV6-5 and TRBJ1-2; TCRdb outputs TRBD1, but without DNA this stays unchecked. Germline V gene data show CDR1 as MNHEY and CDR2 as SVGAGI. The CDR3 totals 13 residues. CDR3 residues: CASRETGNYGYTF.

V is TRBV12-3 or TRBV12-4 and J is TRBJ2-7; TCRdb selects TRBD1, and the lack of DNA leaves this call unchecked. The CDR3 extends over 12 amino acids. CDR3 loop: CASSNGGDEQYF.

This clonotype registers medium-sized (0.01 to 0.1%) by frequency. The J gene is TRBJ2-5, the V gene TRBV6-1. Germline V CDR1 and CDR2: MNHNS, SASEGT. The CDR3 loop spans 12 amino acids. The CDR3 loop reads CASRLPLMAQYF.

The chain combines TRBV27 with TRBJ2-7; TCRdb selects TRBD1, and the lack of DNA leaves this call unchecked. The CDR3 has 13 amino acids. Germline CDR1 and CDR2: MNHEY and SMNVEV (reference sequence). CDR3 loop: CASSRGGGYEQYF.

By frequency, this clonotype registers large (0.1 to 1%). J is TRBJ2-1 and V is TRBV27; TCRdb calls TRBD1, which cannot be checked without DNA. Looked up from germline, CDR1 is MNHEY and CDR2 is SMNVEV (reference sequence). The CDR3 is 12 residues long. The CDR3: CASSLPGNEQFF.

The chain carries TRBV6-5 and TRBJ2-3; TCRdb reports TRBD2, a call that lacks DNA to check it against. CDR3 length equals 15 residues. The V gene's germline CDR1 is MNHEY and CDR2 SVGAGI. The CDR3 region is CASSETSGATDTQYF.

Here the CDR3 reads CASRGATGATGELFF. The chain is built from TRBV19 and TRBJ2-2; as DNA is missing, the TRBD1 call by TCRdb cannot be tested. The CDR3 extends over 15 amino acids. Per germline, CDR1 LNHDA and CDR2 SQIVND (reference sequence). Full variable domain (remainder filled in from reference TRBV19 and TRBJ2-2): DGGITQSPKYLFRKEGQNVTLSCEQNLNHDAMYWYRQDPGQGLRLIYYSQIVNDFQKGDIAEGYSVSREKKESFPLTVTSAQKNPTAFYLCASRGATGATGELFFGEGSRLTVL.

Considering frequency, this clonotype is medium-sized. J is TRBJ1-2 and V is TRBV19. The germline CDR1 and CDR2 sequences are LNHDA and SQIVND (reference sequence). The CDR3 consists of 12 residues. CDR3 protein: CASNSLNYGYTF.